These 16 T cell receptor beta chains were all obtained from the same sample, sequenced in a study of OX40 agonist ivuxolimab in advanced cancers. Produced via immunoSEQ multiplex PCR; TCRdb's table is partial and in-frame only. This repertoire shows over 45,000 clones, roughly nine tenths found once; its top ten account for 13% to 15%. The sample was CD4+ or CD8+ T cells sorted from blood, taken in a trial of the OX40 agonist ivuxolimab. The source is an adult with an advanced solid tumor such as melanoma, head and neck, liver or kidney cancer.

V and J are TRBV11-3 and TRBJ2-2, with D uncertain. The CDR3 is made up of 13 amino acids. V was pared by 5 bases and J by 3 bases, with 7 bases between. Germline values: CDR1 SGHNT, CDR2 YENEEA. The CDR3 reads CASSHYDTGELFF. In DNA form, the CDR3 reads TGTGCCAGCAGCCACTACGACACCGGGGAGCTGTTTTTT.

V and J are TRBV25-1 and TRBJ2-1; 13 bases line up with TRBD2. The CDR3 length is 16 residues. V was clipped by 3 bases and J by 7 bases; unmatched bases: 6. Germline values: CDR1 MGHDK, CDR2 SYGVNS. CDR3 DNA sequence: TGTGCCAGCAGTGATGGGACTAGCGGGATTTTGAATGAGCAGTTCTTC. The encoded protein is CASSDGTSGILNEQFF.

The V and J genes are TRBV19 and TRBJ2-7; the D gene is possibly TRBD1 (5 bases). V dropped 3 bases and J dropped 8 bases, with 11 bases sitting between them. Germline values: CDR1 LNHDA, CDR2 SQIVND (reference sequence). CDR3 length equals 12 residues. The CDR3 spells CASSMSDSKQYF. The CDR3 nucleotides read TGTGCCAGTAGTATGTCAGACAGCAAGCAGTACTTC.

The rearrangement links TRBV27 to TRBJ2-1; TRBD2 matches 7 bases. CDR1 and CDR2 (germline): MNHEY, SMNVEV (reference sequence). V dropped 4 bases and J dropped 7; count of bases not matched to a gene: 1. The length of the CDR3 is 12 residues. The CDR3 DNA reads as TGTGCCAGCAGTTGGCGGGGGAATGAGCAGTTCTTC. It translates to CASSWRGNEQFF.

The chain carries TRBV10-3 and TRBJ1-2; 7 bases match TRBD1. This CDR3 region has 14 residues. The V gene's germline CDR1 is ENHRY and CDR2 SYGVKD. V shed 3 bases, J shed 3 bases, and the junction held 4 bases outside the gene matches. CDR3 region: CAISDKGGHYGYTF. For the CDR3, the DNA is TGTGCCATCAGTGATAAAGGGGGCCACTATGGCTACACCTTC.

The chain recombines TRBV5-1 with TRBJ2-6; D may correspond to TRBD1 or TRBD2 (5 bases each). V was shortened by 3 bases and J by 3 bases, with 16 bases between the two germline ends. The germline CDR1 and CDR2 sequences are SGHRS and YFSETQ. The CDR3 runs 17 residues. The CDR3 region is CASSSRGTSGGANVLTF. The DNA for the CDR3 is TGCGCCAGCAGCTCGAGAGGGACCTCTGGTGGGGCCAACGTCCTGACTTTC.

This chain links TRBV18 with TRBJ2-7; 7 positions agree with TRBD1. Germline V gives CDR1 KGHSH, CDR2 LQKENI. The trim removed 3 bases at V and 3 bases at J, leaving 5 bases unmatched. This CDR3 spans 14 amino acids. The CDR3 loop is CASSPRTGNYEQYF. The CDR3 DNA sequence: TGTGCCAGCTCACCGAGGACAGGTAACTACGAGCAGTACTTC.

In DNA, the CDR3 is TGCGCCAGCAGCTCAGGGACGGTGGGAAACACCATATATTTT. This encodes CASSSGTVGNTIYF. The chain couples TRBV5-1 to TRBJ1-3, with a weak D call TRBD1 (5 bases). V lost 3 bases, J lost 4 bases, and 11 bases lay in between. The CDR3 is 14 residues long. Germline V gene lookup returns CDR1 SGHRS and CDR2 YFSETQ.

The chain carries TRBV7-9 and TRBJ2-1; TRBD2 is a possible D gene (5 bases). This CDR3 contains 13 residues. Deletions cut 0 bases from V and 8 bases from J, with 8 bases between. Germline assignment: CDR1 SEHNR and CDR2 FQNEAQ (reference sequence). The CDR3 loop reads CASSLARGDEQFF. CDR3 in DNA: TGTGCCAGCAGCTTAGCTCGGGGTGATGAGCAGTTCTTC.

V usage is TRBV10-1 and J usage is TRBJ2-1; D is perhaps TRBD2 (5 bases). Germline V lookup: CDR1 WNHNN, CDR2 SYGVQD (reference sequence). The CDR3 is 16 amino acids. Deletions cut 4 bases from V and 7 bases from J, with 20 bases between. The CDR3 is CASSGRLGALKNEQFF. CDR3 in DNA: TGCGCCAGCAGTGGCCGGCTGGGAGCCCTGAAGAATGAGCAGTTCTTC.

This chain uses TRBV29-1 with TRBJ1-5, with 11 bases fitting TRBD1. The CDR3 sequence is 13 residues long. V was clipped by 7 bases and J by 4 bases; unmatched bases: 3. CDR1 is SQVTM and CDR2 is ANQGSEA in the germline V gene. CDR3 region: CSAGTGGNQPQHF. CDR3 bases: TGCAGCGCCGGGACAGGGGGAAATCAGCCCCAGCATTTT.

The genes are TRBV21-1 and TRBJ2-7; TRBD2, as called in the table, went unchecked against the DNA. TRBV21-1 is an annotated pseudogene. The CDR3 has 17 amino acids. The CDR3 is CASSKSLGRDSTYEQYF. In nucleotides, the CDR3 is TGTGCCAGCAGCAAATCCCTTGGGCGGGACTCAACCTACGAGCAGTACTTC.

The rearrangement joins TRBV15 to TRBJ1-6; D not resolved. Germline V CDR1 and CDR2: LNHNV, YYDKDF (reference sequence). The CDR3 covers 15 residues. V was cut by 0 bases and J by 5 bases, with 8 bases left in between. The CDR3 DNA follows: TGTGCCACCAGCAGAGATTGGGGTAATAATTCACCCCTCCACTTT. Protein sequence: CATSRDWGNNSPLHF. The full variable domain, completed using reference TRBV15 and TRBJ1-6, is DAMVIQNPRYQVTQFGKPVTLSCSQTLNHNVMYWYQQKSSQAPKLLFHYYDKDFNNEADTPDNFQSRRPNTSFCFLDIRSPGLGDTAMYLCATSRDWGNNSPLHFGNGTRLTVT.

The genes are TRBV6-4 and TRBJ2-1; TRBD2 matches 9 bases. Germline V gives CDR1 MRHNA, CDR2 SNTAGT. The trim removed 5 bases at V and 7 bases at J, leaving 6 bases unmatched. This CDR3 is 14 amino acids long. CDR3 loop: CASSRERGVNEQFF. The CDR3 nucleotides read TGTGCCAGCAGTCGGGAGCGGGGGGTAAATGAGCAGTTCTTC.

The chain couples TRBV5-1 to TRBJ2-1, with D possibly TRBD2 on 6 matching bases. V was cut by 4 bases and J by 8 bases, with 19 bases left in between. CDR1 is SGHRS and CDR2 is YFSETQ in the germline V gene. The CDR3 extends over 15 amino acids. DNA of the CDR3: TGCGCCAGCAGCCGGGGTTCGGGAGAAGGGCATGAGCAGTTCTTC. Its translation: CASSRGSGEGHEQFF. Full variable domain (missing parts from reference TRBV5-1 and TRBJ2-1): KAGVTQTPRYLIKTRGQQVTLSCSPISGHRSVSWYQQTPGQGLQFLFEYFSETQRNKGNFPGRFSGRQFSNSRSEMNVSTLELGDSALYLCASSRGSGEGHEQFFGPGTRLTVL.

This clone was counted only a few times. The rearrangement links TRBV5-1 to TRBJ1-5, with D tentatively TRBD1 (5 bases). Germline V lookup: CDR1 SGHRS, CDR2 YFSETQ. V dropped 2 bases and J dropped 6 bases, with 15 bases sitting between them. There are 15 residues in the CDR3. CDR3 amino acids: CASSFDGARGQPQHF. In DNA form, the CDR3 reads TGCGCCAGCAGCTTCGATGGGGCTCGTGGTCAGCCCCAGCATTTT. Looking up the rest from reference TRBV5-1 and TRBJ1-5 gives the full variable domain: KAGVTQTPRYLIKTRGQQVTLSCSPISGHRSVSWYQQTPGQGLQFLFEYFSETQRNKGNFPGRFSGRQFSNSRSEMNVSTLELGDSALYLCASSFDGARGQPQHFGDGTRLSIL.